This TCR beta chain was recovered during a study of T-cell reconstitution after alpha-beta-depleted transplantation in children (dated by TCRdb to about 2016). Turning to the overall study: T-cell immune reconstitution after TCRalphabeta/CD19-depleted allogeneic hematopoietic cell transplantation in children was quantitatively tracked in the study by means of TCR repertoire profiling.

This clonotype was counted only a few times. Its specific antigen is unknown. Base qualities are not at hand, and no much larger clone is one base apart. The germline V gene sets CDR1 to SGHTA and CDR2 to FQGTGA. From the cysteine up to the phenylalanine, the CDR3 has a length of 14 residues. The DNA shown is the 42-base CDR3, in frame from base 1. V loses 0 bases of germline sequence and J loses 5 bases, and the interval between the two ends is 8 bases. Library method: PCR. This sample was sequenced with an Illumina HiSeq 2500. TCR library preparation used molecular barcoding, with unique molecular identifiers applied to normalize quantification of the TCRbeta repertoire. In-frame beta chains were kept once TCRdb had trimmed the public reads at Q25 with fastp and called clones with MiXCR. Every CDR3 protein is listed once, alongside the most common genes and DNA of its rows. Recorded for this sample are approximately 590,000 distinct CDR3 sequences; about 10% of them occurred a single time. Less than 5% of the sample goes to the ten largest clones.

The specimen comprised PBMCs from the stem cell graft donor, sampled from the stem cell graft. Recombination linked TRBV7-3 to TRBJ2-1; the D assignment is uncertain and may be TRBD1 or TRBD2, with 5 bases supporting each. The TCR originated in a human donor who donated a stem cell graft to a child with acute myeloid leukemia. The CDR3: CASSLTGVDNEQFF. The bases read TGTGCCAGCAGCTTAACGGGGGTTGACAATGAGCAGTTCTTC.